The source of this T cell receptor (beta chain) is a study of memory CD4+ T cells and cytomegalovirus serostatus. Study-wide background: Healthy Belgian adult donors included under ten CMV-positive and 24 CMV-negative people. Broader study findings: The CMV-associated TCR signature appears largely within the CD4+ memory repertoire. CD4+ memory repertoires contained about two fifths of the 164 reported CMV TCRbeta sequences.

CDR1 and CDR2 (germline): SSHAT, FNYEAQ (reference sequence). There are 14 residues in the CDR3. About this clone itself: Its antigen is unidentified. A read error may produce the germline difference seen at one junction end.

The sort gate was single viable CD3+CD4+CD8-CD45RO+ cells for memory CD4+ T cells. Serum IgG to CMV pp150, pp28, p38 and p52 defined serostatus. Sequenced by immunoSEQ multiplex PCR; TCRdb stores in-frame clones only, minus some. The data contain some 52,000 clones, roughly 79% of them singletons. The TCR comes from an adult in good health and CMV-seronegative. The chain has TRBV7-7 and TRBJ1-2; a possible D gene is TRBD1 (5 bases). Material: memory CD4+ T cells from blood. CDR3 sequence (DNA): TGTGCTAGCAGCCCCGGCGGGGCGTCGGCTGGCTACACCTTC. It encodes CASSPGGASAGYTF.